The rows below give T cell receptor beta chains drawn from one sample of a study of cytotoxic CD8 clonotypes in ibrutinib-treated CLL. Some clones are missing from TCRdb's copy, which holds only in-frame ones; the method was immunoSEQ multiplex PCR. Of 150,000 to 200,000 clones in the sample, about 88% were seen once. Sequencing used PBMCs, obtained at disease progression, from a patient treated with ibrutinib. The receptors originated from a human donor with chronic lymphocytic leukemia. Each CDR3 is given with its conserved first and last residue. D genes are given only for firm matches. Size is omitted from some rows. Given values are once, few, many or a class for expanded clones.

DNA: TGTGCCAGCAGTGCTCACGAGGTAGGCAATCAGCCCCAGCATTTT
CDR3: CASSAHEVGNQPQHF
D: -
J: TRBJ1-5
size: -
V: TRBV28

DNA: TGTGCCAGCAGCGTGGGCCCCGCAGGGCGGGGATCCTACAATGAGCAGTTCTTC
CDR3: CASSVGPAGRGSYNEQFF
D: -
J: TRBJ2-1
size: once
V: TRBV9

DNA: TGTGCCAGCAGCCCGACTCAGGGACAGGGGTACGAGCAGTACTTC
CDR3: CASSPTQGQGYEQYF
D: TRBD1
J: TRBJ2-7
size: once
V: TRBV7-9

DNA: TGTGCCAGCAGCCAAGAAGGGCAGAATTCAGCCTCTGGAAACACCATATATTTT
CDR3: CASSQEGQNSASGNTIYF
D: -
J: TRBJ1-3
size: -
V: TRBV4-2

DNA: TGCGCCAGCAGCTTGGTAACCAAGGAGGGTTACGAGCAGTACTTC
CDR3: CASSLVTKEGYEQYF
D: -
J: TRBJ2-7
size: -
V: TRBV5-1

DNA: TGTGCCAGCAAGACCGACCCGACGAGGGGAAACACCATATATTTT
CDR3: CASKTDPTRGNTIYF
D: -
J: TRBJ1-3
size: -
V: TRBV2

DNA: TGTGCCAGCAGCTTAGGCAGGGTAGGACTCACTGAAGCTTTCTTT
CDR3: CASSLGRVGLTEAFF
D: -
J: TRBJ1-1
size: -
V: TRBV7-2

DNA: TGTGCCAGTAACCTAGCGGGAGTTCCAAATGAGCAGTTCTTC
CDR3: CASNLAGVPNEQFF
D: TRBD2
J: TRBJ2-1
size: -
V: TRBV19

DNA: TGTGCCAGCAGCACCCTCGTCGGACAGGGAAACACTGAAGCTTTCTTT
CDR3: CASSTLVGQGNTEAFF
D: TRBD1
J: TRBJ1-1
size: -
V: TRBV5-6

DNA: TGCGCCAGCAGCTTATCCCAGGTAGTGGCAGCGGAGACCCAGTACTTC
CDR3: CASSLSQVVAAETQYF
D: -
J: TRBJ2-5
size: -
V: TRBV5-1

DNA: TGTGCCAGCAGCTTAAACTCTCCTCCCTACGAGCAGTACTTC
CDR3: CASSLNSPPYEQYF
D: -
J: TRBJ2-7
size: -
V: TRBV7-2

DNA: TGTGCCAGCAGCCCATATACAGGGGGCGCGGGCGGCTACACCTTC
CDR3: CASSPYTGGAGGYTF
D: TRBD1
J: TRBJ1-2
size: -
V: TRBV11-2

DNA: TGTGCCAGTTCTAGCGGGAGTGGCGAGACCCAGTACTTC
CDR3: CASSSGSGETQYF
D: TRBD2
J: TRBJ2-5
size: -
V: TRBV7-3

DNA: TGTGCCAGTAGTATGGTGGGGGCGGGTACAGATACGCAGTATTTT
CDR3: CASSMVGAGTDTQYF
D: -
J: TRBJ2-3
size: -
V: TRBV19

DNA: TGTGCCAGCAGCTCGCAGGGAACCGGGATCTCCTACGAGCAGTACTTC
CDR3: CASSSQGTGISYEQYF
D: -
J: TRBJ2-7
size: -
V: TRBV7-8

DNA: TGTGCCAGCAGCTTAGTGGGCAGGGGCACAGATACGCAGTATTTT
CDR3: CASSLVGRGTDTQYF
D: -
J: TRBJ2-3
size: once
V: TRBV7-2

DNA: TGTGCCAGCAGCCACAGGGAAGGAAACACCATATATTTT
CDR3: CASSHREGNTIYF
D: -
J: TRBJ1-3
size: -
V: TRBV6-5

DNA: TGTGCCAGCAGCCTCCAGGGACGGAATAGCAATCAGCCCCAGCATTTT
CDR3: CASSLQGRNSNQPQHF
D: -
J: TRBJ1-5
size: -
V: TRBV7-3

DNA: TGTGCCAGCAGGCAGCCAGGGCGGTGCACCGGGGAGCTGTTTTTT
CDR3: CASRQPGRCTGELFF
D: -
J: TRBJ2-2
size: -
V: TRBV21-1

DNA: TGTGCCTGGAGTGTACTTGGGGGGAGAGGTTCCACCGGGGAGCTGTTTTTT
CDR3: CAWSVLGGRGSTGELFF
D: -
J: TRBJ2-2
size: -
V: TRBV30

DNA: TGTGCCAGCAGTGAAGGATCGGGAGGGGGCTCCTACGAGCAGTACTTC
CDR3: CASSEGSGGGSYEQYF
D: TRBD2
J: TRBJ2-7
size: -
V: TRBV6-4

DNA: TGCGCCAGCAGCTTATCCGACAGGGGTCCCTTAACCTACGAGCAGTACTTC
CDR3: CASSLSDRGPLTYEQYF
D: TRBD1
J: TRBJ2-7
size: -
V: TRBV5-1

DNA: TGTGCCAGCAGCGTGGGTGGGGGGGTTGATGGCTACACCTTC
CDR3: CASSVGGGVDGYTF
D: -
J: TRBJ1-2
size: once
V: TRBV27

DNA: TGTGCCAGCAGTGTGACAGGGTTGGAGTACAATGAGCAGTTCTTC
CDR3: CASSVTGLEYNEQFF
D: TRBD1
J: TRBJ2-1
size: -
V: TRBV6-1

DNA: TGTGCCAGCAGCTTGGGACCTCTTTTTGGCTACACCTTC
CDR3: CASSLGPLFGYTF
D: -
J: TRBJ1-2
size: -
V: TRBV7-2

DNA: TGTGCCAGCAGCTTGGGGGGACAAGCCTACGAGCAGTACTTC
CDR3: CASSLGGQAYEQYF
D: -
J: TRBJ2-7
size: -
V: TRBV5-4

DNA: TGTGCCAGTAGTATTGGGTACCGCTACACCTTC
CDR3: CASSIGYRYTF
D: -
J: TRBJ1-2
size: few
V: TRBV19

DNA: TGTGCCAGCAGCGTAGACGGATTCTCTGGAAACACCATATATTTT
CDR3: CASSVDGFSGNTIYF
D: -
J: TRBJ1-3
size: -
V: TRBV5-4

DNA: TGTGCCAGCGCCAACAGGGGGCATGTAGCTTTCTTT
CDR3: CASANRGHVAFF
D: TRBD1
J: TRBJ1-1
size: few
V: TRBV6-5

DNA: TGTGCCAGCAGTAGACAGGGTCTAGCCCAAGAGACCCAGTACTTC
CDR3: CASSRQGLAQETQYF
D: TRBD1
J: TRBJ2-5
size: -
V: TRBV2

DNA: TGTGCCAGCAGCGTAGCTTCGGGGCCTGGTAGGGAGCAGTACTTC
CDR3: CASSVASGPGREQYF
D: -
J: TRBJ2-7
size: -
V: TRBV9

DNA: TGTGCCAGCAGCGTAGTGGGCTATGGCTACACCTTC
CDR3: CASSVVGYGYTF
D: -
J: TRBJ1-2
size: -
V: TRBV9

DNA: TGTGCCAGCAGTGACAGGGGTGGCAATCAGCCCCAGCATTTT
CDR3: CASSDRGGNQPQHF
D: TRBD1
J: TRBJ1-5
size: -
V: TRBV6-5

DNA: TGTGCCAGCAGCTTGGGGGTACGGGGCTGGGGCTACACCTTC
CDR3: CASSLGVRGWGYTF
D: -
J: TRBJ1-2
size: few
V: TRBV5-4

DNA: TGTGCTAGTGGACAAGGACAGGGAAGATCGGATGGAAAACAGCCCCAGCATTTT
CDR3: CASGQGQGRSDGKQPQHF
D: TRBD1
J: TRBJ1-5
size: -
V: TRBV12-5

DNA: TGTGCCAGCAGCGTATTTGGCGTCAGCTCCTACAATGAGCAGTTCTTC
CDR3: CASSVFGVSSYNEQFF
D: -
J: TRBJ2-1
size: once
V: TRBV7-6

DNA: TGCGCCAGCAGCCCCAGACAGGGGTTGGAAGAGCAGTACTTC
CDR3: CASSPRQGLEEQYF
D: TRBD1
J: TRBJ2-7
size: -
V: TRBV5-1

DNA: TGCGCCAGCAGCGGGGGGCGGGCAGGGTACGAGCAGTACTTC
CDR3: CASSGGRAGYEQYF
D: -
J: TRBJ2-7
size: -
V: TRBV5-1

DNA: TGCGCCAGCAGTTCCGGGGACAGAGGGTTCCAAGAGACCCAGTACTTC
CDR3: CASSSGDRGFQETQYF
D: TRBD1
J: TRBJ2-5
size: -
V: TRBV5-1

DNA: TGTGCCAGCAGCCCGGGGACAGCCGTTAGCAATCAGCCCCAGCATTTT
CDR3: CASSPGTAVSNQPQHF
D: TRBD1
J: TRBJ1-5
size: once
V: TRBV7-9

DNA: TGTGCCAGCAGCTTTCTCGCTTACGAGCAGTACTTC
CDR3: CASSFLAYEQYF
D: -
J: TRBJ2-7
size: -
V: TRBV7-9